This paragraph covers one T cell receptor (beta chain) sequence. TCRdb passed the 5' RACE reads through MiXCR, listing each CDR3 protein once. The data show 300,000 or so distinct CDR3 sequences, roughly 9.8% seen once. The sample originates from a study of identical twins. V was trimmed by 0 bases and J by 0 bases, leaving 8 bases between them. CDR1 and CDR2 (germline): SGDLS, YYNGEE. The CDR3 consists of 15 residues. The same sample was also studied in work on yellow fever vaccine responses in identical twins.

This clonotype was sampled from a woman under 30 in good health. This chain links TRBV9 with TRBJ2-3; D might be TRBD1 or TRBD2, each matching 5 bases. The sample taken for sequencing was CD8+ T cells sorted from blood. The DNA of the CDR3 is TGTGCCAGCAGCGTAGAGTGGGGGAGCACAGATACGCAGTATTTT. It is translated as CASSVEWGSTDTQYF. The whole variable domain, filled in from reference TRBV9 and TRBJ2-3, reads DSGVTQTPKHLITATGQRVTLRCSPRSGDLSVYWYQQSLDQGLQFLIQYYNGEERAKGNILERFSAQQFPDLHSELNLSSLELGDSALYFCASSVEWGSTDTQYFGPGTRLTVL.